This paragraph reports one T cell receptor beta chain. Its antigen is not identified. The PCR was carried out with 60 Vbeta primers and 13 Jbeta primers. Profiling relied on immunoSEQ multiplex PCR, and the TCRdb table lists in-frame clones only, not all of them. The sample holds about 160,000 clones, roughly four fifths seen once. The source of the sample is a study of cytomegalovirus exposure and HLA in healthy donors. Background on the study: The Caucasian-associated ancestry cluster held 80% to 90% of 398 genotyped donors.

Study-wide results and limits: Prior analysis indicated that the majority of TCR beta V segments exhibited productivity approximately 87% or approximately 30% of the time. In a later analysis, roughly 17,000 TCR beta sequences were associated with HLA alleles at 0.05 false discovery rate.

This CDR3 contains 15 residues. Per the germline V gene, CDR1 is SGHRS and CDR2 is YFSETQ. V shed 4 bases and J 5 bases; nucleotides not matched to a gene: 8. The chain carries TRBV5-1 and TRBJ2-7, with 11 bases matching TRBD2. This clonotype was obtained from a man over 45 in good health and CMV-seropositive. Specimen: PBMCs. In nucleotides, the CDR3 is TGCGCCAGCAGCCCTAGGACTAGCGGGCGGAACGAGCAGTACTTC. Its translation: CASSPRTSGRNEQYF.